The 8 T cell receptor beta chains reported below all come from one sample, sequenced in a study of identical twins. TCRdb re-called the 5' RACE reads with MiXCR, one entry per CDR3 protein. Altogether roughly 250,000 distinct CDR3 sequences are present, about 7.5% being singletons, with the ten largest covering less than 6.5%. These data also featured in a second study, about yellow fever vaccine responses in identical twins.

The sequencing sample was made of CD8+ T cells sorted from blood. The receptors derive from a woman aged 18-29 years in good health.

This clonotype was counted between two and nine times. V is TRBV5-6 and J is TRBJ2-7, with D uncertain. Germline V CDR1 and CDR2: SGHDT, YYEEEE. The CDR3 totals 13 residues. Trimming left V 0 bases short and J 2 bases short, with 6 bases between. The CDR3 DNA reads TGTGCCAGCAGCTTGGTCACAGCCTACGAGCAGTACTTC. It encodes CASSLVTAYEQYF.

CDR3 amino acids: CASSPAGGTTGELFF. In DNA, the CDR3 is TGTGCCAGCAGTCCAGCGGGGGGGACCACCGGGGAGCTGTTTTTT. This chain links TRBV12-3 or TRBV12-4 with TRBJ2-2; TRBD2 matches 10 bases. V gave up 5 bases and J gave up 4 bases; unmatched junction bases: 4. CDR3 length: 15 residues.

The J gene is TRBJ2-1, the V gene TRBV24-1; D gene uncertain. The CDR3 has 13 residues. Trimming shortened V by 1 base and J by 8 bases, and 8 bases separated the two germline ends. In germline, CDR1 is KGHDR, CDR2 SFDVKD. The DNA of the CDR3 is TGTGCCACCAGTGATTTTGGGCGCCATGAGCAGTTCTTC. It encodes CATSDFGRHEQFF.

The chain is built from TRBV11-2 and TRBJ1-2; 10 bases map to TRBD1. With 7 bases clipped from V and 2 bases from J, the junction kept 4 bases outside the gene matches. The length of the CDR3 is 14 residues. CDR1 is SGHAT, CDR2 FQNNGV, per germline. The CDR3 region has the DNA TGTGCCAGCAACCCGGACAGGGGGAACTATGGCTACACCTTC. Protein: CASNPDRGNYGYTF.

The CDR3 DNA reads as TGCAGCGTTGAAGACAAATACAATGAGCAGTTCTTC. Its translation: CSVEDKYNEQFF. The genes are TRBV29-1 and TRBJ2-1, with D unresolved. CDR3 size: 12 residues. In germline, CDR1 is SQVTM, CDR2 ANQGSEA. Trimming removed 0 bases from V and 4 bases from J, with 4 bases in between.

This clonotype turned up a few times. The gene calls are TRBV29-1 and TRBJ1-1, with D perhaps TRBD1 (6 bases). The CDR3 length is 14 residues. Trimming cost V 6 bases and J 0 bases, with 14 bases left between them. The germline V gene has CDR1 SQVTM and CDR2 ANQGSEA. The CDR3 loop is CSVRRGGLNTEAFF. The CDR3 DNA is TGCAGCGTCCGCAGGGGCGGGTTGAACACTGAAGCTTTCTTT. The complete variable domain, with remaining parts taken from reference TRBV29-1 and TRBJ1-1, reads SAVISQKPSRDICQRGTSLTIQCQVDSQVTMMFWYRQQPGQSLTLIATANQGSEATYESGFVIDKFPISRPNLTFSTLTVSNMSPEDSSIYLCSVRRGGLNTEAFFGQGTRLTVV.

This clonotype came up many times. The chain links TRBV29-1 to TRBJ2-1; 13 bases fit TRBD2. The J segment lost 0 bases and the V segment lost 1 base, leaving 6 bases of the junction unmatched. The CDR3 is made up of 18 amino acids. CDR1 SQVTM and CDR2 ANQGSEA come from the germline V gene. The CDR3 DNA is TGCAGCGTTGAAGGACTAGCGGGGGGCACGAGCTCCTACAATGAGCAGTTCTTC. Its translation: CSVEGLAGGTSSYNEQFF.

The chain couples TRBV5-1 to TRBJ2-7; 8 positions agree with TRBD1. The CDR3 totals 16 residues. Germline values: CDR1 SGHRS, CDR2 YFSETQ. V lost 3 bases to trimming and J lost 3 bases; unmatched junction nucleotides: 11. The CDR3 DNA is TGCGCCAGCAGCTCGGGACAGGAGGATAGAAACTACGAGCAGTACTTC. Residues: CASSSGQEDRNYEQYF.